The rows below give T cell receptor beta chains drawn from one sample of a study of shared clonotypes between healthy human individuals. Only in-frame clones appear in the TCRdb table, and some are missing; sequencing was by immunoSEQ multiplex PCR. The sample consists of about 530,000 clones, about 75% of them appearing once. The sequencing sample was made of PBMCs. The origin of the receptors is a woman in her thirties or forties in good health. Some clones in this sample may be carry-over from other donors' samples. The conserved cysteine and the conserved F or W are not part of the CDR3 here.

j_call: TRBJ2-2
v_call: TRBV7-2
cdr3_aa: ASSWGGLARNTGELF

j_call: TRBJ2-3
v_call: TRBV6-5
cdr3_aa: ASSYPTETSTDTQY

j_call: TRBJ2-2
v_call: TRBV11-2
cdr3_aa: ASSLALTGELF

j_call: TRBJ2-4
v_call: TRBV5-1
cdr3_aa: ASSLVWTGGARAKNIQY

j_call: TRBJ2-1
v_call: TRBV2
cdr3_aa: ASSESGTRRRLYNEQF

j_call: TRBJ2-3
v_call: TRBV5-8
cdr3_aa: ASSLGISADTQY

j_call: TRBJ2-3
v_call: TRBV30
cdr3_aa: AWSLTDTDTQY

j_call: TRBJ2-1
v_call: TRBV15
cdr3_aa: ATSSRGSLAPYNEQF

j_call: TRBJ2-6
v_call: TRBV2
cdr3_aa: ASRGGTGANVLT

j_call: TRBJ2-3
v_call: TRBV7-2
cdr3_aa: ASSIRLAGGTDTQY

j_call: TRBJ2-7
v_call: TRBV7-2
cdr3_aa: ASSPPGLAGYEQY

j_call: TRBJ2-7
v_call: TRBV28
cdr3_aa: ASSAPGGGAYEQY

j_call: TRBJ1-4
v_call: TRBV7-3
cdr3_aa: ASSFRQGEKLF

j_call: TRBJ1-1
v_call: TRBV5-1
cdr3_aa: ASSPGQGRNTEAF

j_call: TRBJ2-1
v_call: TRBV2
cdr3_aa: ASSRTGLAGGNEQF

j_call: TRBJ1-2
v_call: TRBV29-1
cdr3_aa: SVDRDDYGYT

j_call: TRBJ2-2
v_call: TRBV7-6
cdr3_aa: ASSLGVDGSDTGELF

j_call: TRBJ2-2
v_call: TRBV11-2
cdr3_aa: ASSPGLVSTGELF

j_call: TRBJ1-2
v_call: TRBV28
cdr3_aa: ASSLGGWGYT

j_call: TRBJ2-3
v_call: TRBV10-1
cdr3_aa: ASSFGLLTDTLY

j_call: TRBJ1-2
v_call: TRBV7-2
cdr3_aa: ASSSKTTGTNYGYT

j_call: TRBJ2-1
v_call: TRBV25-1
cdr3_aa: ASNRGSYNEQF

j_call: TRBJ1-2
v_call: TRBV28
cdr3_aa: ASSLPERRGYT

j_call: TRBJ1-1
v_call: TRBV6-5
cdr3_aa: ASIGGNTEAF

j_call: TRBJ2-1
v_call: TRBV9
cdr3_aa: ASSVGGNYNEQF

j_call: TRBJ2-3
v_call: TRBV7-2
cdr3_aa: ASSSLPSTDTQY

j_call: TRBJ2-2
v_call: TRBV11-2
cdr3_aa: ASSLDPGQVNTGELF

j_call: TRBJ2-1
v_call: TRBV10-3
cdr3_aa: AISESVGTGASEQF

j_call: TRBJ1-1
v_call: TRBV27
cdr3_aa: ASSLPGQREAF

j_call: TRBJ2-5
v_call: TRBV14
cdr3_aa: ASSYGLASQETQY

j_call: TRBJ1-3
v_call: TRBV28
cdr3_aa: ASSLVQDSGNTIY

j_call: TRBJ1-5
v_call: TRBV4-1
cdr3_aa: ASSQGPGGRPQH

j_call: TRBJ2-7
v_call: TRBV7-6
cdr3_aa: ASSPLGGSYEQY

j_call: TRBJ1-3
v_call: TRBV11-2
cdr3_aa: ASSLDPPSSGNTIY

j_call: TRBJ1-1
v_call: TRBV5-1
cdr3_aa: ASSQSRTGYAEAF

j_call: TRBJ2-2
v_call: TRBV28
cdr3_aa: ASTRRVDRELF

j_call: TRBJ1-6
v_call: TRBV5-4
cdr3_aa: ASSLHLGTAPSPLH

j_call: TRBJ1-1
v_call: TRBV9
cdr3_aa: ASSSGTWATEAF

j_call: TRBJ1-4
v_call: TRBV5-4
cdr3_aa: ASSSGIGGSEKLF

j_call: TRBJ2-3
v_call: TRBV10-3
cdr3_aa: ATEGREGPDTQY

j_call: TRBJ2-1
v_call: TRBV10-3
cdr3_aa: AISPTTGTNNEQF